This T cell receptor (beta chain) was identified during a study of immune evolution from preneoplasia to lung adenocarcinoma. Regarding the study as a whole: T cell clonality was higher in KRAS-mutant than EGFR-mutant or wild-type nodules. Clonality was highest in normal lung, lower in later-stage lesions apparently.

Turning to this clone: Its specificity is unknown.

Germline CDR1 and CDR2: SGHAT and FQNNGV. Trimming pared 5 bases from V and 0 bases from J, leaving 14 bases between. The CDR3 length is 16 residues. Between 2014 and 2017, patients underwent resection in Japan or China. Two lung cancer pathologists independently confirmed each histologic diagnosis. The data were produced by immunoSEQ multiplex PCR, yet TCRdb's version contains in-frame clones alone and is incomplete. The sample lists about 12,000 clones; over 65% were seen once. The specimen sequenced was FFPE tissue from an adenomatous hyperplasia lung lesion. The sample's subset: atypical adenomatous hyperplasia (AAH), lung preneoplasia. The chain links TRBV11-2 to TRBJ1-3; D gene unclear. This receptor was identified in a person between 50 and 70 years old with lung adenocarcinoma. The CDR3 protein is CASSPLVVPSGNTIYF. The CDR3 nucleotides are TGTGCCAGCAGCCCCCTCGTAGTCCCCTCTGGAAACACCATATATTTT.